The rows below give T cell receptor beta chains drawn from one sample of a study of Graves' ophthalmopathy and Graves' hyperthyroidism. TCRdb independently ran MiXCR on the multiplex PCR reads; one entry per CDR3 protein. The sample holds roughly 1.1 million distinct CDR3 sequences, about two fifths seen once. The specimen was peripheral blood or thyroid tissue (not recorded which). These receptor sequences come from an adult man with Graves' hyperthyroidism. Both conserved end residues are part of each CDR3. Each record gives: J gene, V gene, clone size, D gene, CDR3 protein, CDR3 DNA. D genes are given only for firm matches. Clone size is stated in some rows and not others, as once, few, many or a class when expanded.

TRBJ2-7 TRBV6-6 many TRBD2 CASSAGTSLEQYF TGTGCCAGCAGTGCCGGGACTAGCCTCGAGCAGTACTTC
TRBJ2-5 TRBV12-3/TRBV12-4 many - CASSFRRLETQYF TGTGCCAGCAGTTTTCGACGCCTGGAGACCCAGTACTTC
TRBJ2-7 TRBV14 - - CASRLGGSHEQYF TGTGCCAGCAGGCTGGGGGGCAGCCACGAGCAGTACTTC
TRBJ2-7 TRBV5-1 few - CASSEGTTTSYEQYF TGCGCCAGCAGCGAGGGGACAACTACCTCCTACGAGCAGTACTTC
TRBJ2-5 TRBV4-3 many - CASSQVFDETQYF TGCGCCAGCAGCCAAGTTTTCGACGAGACCCAGTACTTC
TRBJ2-7 TRBV7-2 - - CASTSTERFYEQYF TGTGCCAGCACCTCGACGGAGCGATTCTACGAGCAGTACTTC
TRBJ1-5 TRBV7-8 once - CASSSLAGGPQHF TGTGCCAGCAGCTCTCTAGCTGGAGGGCCCCAGCATTTT
TRBJ1-1 TRBV5-4 few - CASSPAGAEAFF TGTGCCAGCAGCCCCGCGGGTGCCGAAGCTTTCTTT
TRBJ2-5 TRBV29-1 - TRBD1 CSSDRVSVYGRETQYF TGCAGCTCGGACAGGGTATCTGTTTATGGGAGGGAGACCCAGTACTTC
TRBJ2-5 TRBV2 many - CASSGTIGQYQETQYF TGTGCCAGCAGTGGAACGATTGGACAGTACCAAGAGACCCAGTACTTC
TRBJ2-2 TRBV6-6 - TRBD1 CASSPNPVGTGVNTGELFF TGTGCCAGCAGTCCTAACCCGGTTGGGACAGGGGTCAACACCGGGGAGCTGTTTTTT
TRBJ2-5 TRBV20-1 many - CSASPDRQQETQYF TGCAGTGCTAGCCCCGACAGGCAACAAGAGACCCAGTACTTC
TRBJ1-5 TRBV5-1 many - CASSLNFGQPQHF TGCGCCAGCAGCTTGAATTTTGGTCAGCCCCAGCATTTT
TRBJ2-5 TRBV4-1 - TRBD1 CASSQDDIGAGGLETQYF TGCGCCAGCAGCCAAGATGATATTGGGGCAGGGGGATTGGAGACCCAGTACTTC
TRBJ2-5 TRBV9 many TRBD2 CASSGDGAAGVKSETQYF TGTGCCAGCAGCGGGGACGGGGCGGCGGGGGTTAAATCAGAGACCCAGTACTTC
TRBJ2-2 TRBV4-1 - - CASSQRASAGTGELFF TGCGCCAGCAGCCAAAGAGCTAGCGCCGGCACCGGGGAGCTGTTTTTT
TRBJ1-1 TRBV7-9 - - CANTRGPAFF TGTGCCAACACCAGGGGACCGGCTTTCTTT
TRBJ1-1 TRBV20-1 many - CSATGPGNHGRLNTEAFF TGCAGTGCGACCGGGCCCGGGAACCACGGCCGCCTGAACACTGAAGCTTTCTTT
TRBJ2-5 TRBV29-1 many TRBD1 CSVEAGGLRETQYF TGCAGCGTTGAGGCAGGGGGCTTGCGAGAGACCCAGTACTTC
TRBJ1-4 TRBV15 few TRBD1 CATSREPGGVGTNEKLFF TGTGCCACCAGCAGAGAACCAGGGGGCGTCGGGACTAATGAAAAACTGTTTTTT
TRBJ1-6 TRBV7-9 many - CASSHNRASDSPLHF TGTGCCAGCAGCCACAACCGGGCCTCAGATTCACCCCTCCACTTT
TRBJ1-2 TRBV9 many - CASSVEDSPYGYTF TGTGCCAGCAGCGTAGAGGACAGTCCTTATGGCTACACCTTC
TRBJ2-7 TRBV7-9 - TRBD2 CALSTSGSYEQYF TGTGCCCTGTCCACTAGCGGGAGTTACGAGCAGTACTTC
TRBJ1-4 TRBV20-1 - - CSARDRSSGTSNEKLFF TGCAGTGCTAGAGATCGCTCGAGTGGGACCTCTAATGAAAAACTGTTTTTT
TRBJ1-1 TRBV19 - - CASIEGSEAFF TGTGCCAGTATTGAGGGCTCTGAAGCTTTCTTT
TRBJ1-2 TRBV7-8 few - CASSLGGRNNYGYTF TGTGCCAGCAGCTTAGGTGGGCGGAATAACTATGGCTACACCTTC
TRBJ1-4 TRBV7-9 - TRBD1 CASSLGPGQKEKLFF TGTGCCAGCAGCTTAGGCCCGGGACAGAAGGAAAAACTGTTTTTT
TRBJ2-7 TRBV11-2 few TRBD2 CASSLDVLAGPYEQYF TGTGCCAGCAGCTTAGATGTACTAGCGGGGCCCTACGAGCAGTACTTC
TRBJ1-1 TRBV20-1 - TRBD1 CSARTQGDTEAFF TGCAGTGCTAGAACCCAGGGGGACACTGAAGCTTTCTTT
TRBJ2-7 TRBV19 few TRBD2 CASSGTSASYEQYF TGTGCCAGTAGCGGGACTAGCGCCTCCTACGAGCAGTACTTC
TRBJ1-1 TRBV20-1 - - CSAPSPGVRTEAFF TGCAGTGCGCCGAGCCCCGGGGTTAGGACTGAAGCTTTCTTT
TRBJ1-1 TRBV2 many - CASRYISAGNTEAFF TGTGCCAGCAGGTACATCAGTGCGGGAAACACTGAAGCTTTCTTT
TRBJ1-4 TRBV6-6 - - CASSYPERTGVGGKLFF TGTGCCAGCAGTTACCCTGAAAGGACGGGGGTTGGAGGAAAACTGTTTTTT
TRBJ2-2 TRBV13 few - CASSSNTVQNTGELFF TGTGCCAGCAGCTCGAATACAGTGCAGAACACCGGGGAGCTGTTTTTT
TRBJ2-7 TRBV10-3 - - CASSPSLPGDGEQYF TGTGCCAGCAGTCCCTCTCTACCGGGGGACGGCGAGCAGTACTTC
TRBJ2-7 TRBV20-1 - TRBD1 CSAREATGAAHKYF TGCAGTGCTAGAGAAGCCACAGGGGCCGCTCATAAGTACTTC
TRBJ2-7 TRBV2 - TRBD1 CASSLDRTQGQGVSYEQYF TGTGCCAGCAGCTTAGACAGGACGCAGGGACAGGGGGTATCCTACGAGCAGTACTTC